Each of the 27 T cell receptor beta chains below was sequenced from the same sample in a study of beta chain features in type 1 diabetes. Study outcomes and limitations: When Type 1 diabetes patients were examined, their TCRB CDR3s proved moderately but significantly shorter in all four CD4+ subsets.

Their target antigens are unknown. Reverse transcription of all isolated RNA meant that expressed TCRB transcripts were sequenced. Sequencing used immunoSEQ multiplex PCR; TCRdb keeps in-frame clones, though not all of them. Among tens of thousands of clones listed, around 60% were seen once. The sample was stem cell memory CD4+ T cells from blood. The receptor source for this set is a woman aged 30 to 39 with type 1 diabetes.

The gene calls are TRBV28 and TRBJ2-1, with TRBD2 matching over 11 bases. The CDR3 runs 17 residues. The junction had 16 bases not matched to a gene; V was cut back by 8 bases and J by 7 bases. Germline V CDR1 and CDR2: MDHEN, SYDVKM. The CDR3 sequence: CASLGPKKTSGVNEQFF. The DNA for the CDR3 is TGTGCCAGCTTGGGACCAAAAAAGACTAGCGGGGTGAATGAGCAGTTCTTC.

V usage is TRBV2 and J usage is TRBJ1-1, with TRBD1 as a possible D gene (6 bases). This CDR3 contains 14 residues. V was pared by 4 bases and J by 11 bases, with 20 bases between. Germline V gene lookup returns CDR1 SNHLY and CDR2 FYNNEI. Here the CDR3 DNA reads TGTGCCAGCAGTGTGGGGACACCACAAGGCAGGGCTTTCTTT. This gives the protein CASSVGTPQGRAFF.

This clone has only a few counts. V usage is TRBV5-1 and J usage is TRBJ2-6; no definite D call. V was cut by 2 bases and J by 1 base, with 7 bases left in between. Germline V gives CDR1 SGHRS, CDR2 YFSETQ. This CDR3 has 15 amino acids. CDR3 amino acids: CASSFPESGANVLTF. The CDR3 DNA is TGCGCCAGCAGCTTCCCGGAGTCTGGGGCCAACGTCCTGACTTTC.

The rearrangement links TRBV20-1 to TRBJ2-5, with 7 bases matching TRBD2. J lost 1 base, V lost 7 bases, and 0 bases had no gene match. This CDR3 contains 11 residues. Germline CDR1 reads DFQATT; CDR2 reads SNEGSKA (reference sequence). Here the CDR3 reads CSVAGQETQYF. CDR3 bases: TGCAGTGTAGCGGGCCAAGAGACCCAGTACTTC.

The rearrangement joins TRBV28 to TRBJ1-2, with 9 positions matching TRBD1. Germline CDR1 and CDR2: MDHEN and SYDVKM. The length of the CDR3 is 15 residues. V dropped 6 bases and J dropped 1; count of bases not matched to a gene: 6. The CDR3 region is CASSRGQGYNYGYTF. CDR3 nucleotide sequence: TGTGCCAGCAGCCGGGGACAGGGCTATAACTATGGCTACACCTTC.

This chain links TRBV27 with TRBJ2-1; 10 nucleotides match TRBD1. This CDR3 is 17 amino acids long. Looked up from germline, CDR1 is MNHEY and CDR2 is SMNVEV (reference sequence). V shed 6 bases and J 1 base; nucleotides not matched to a gene: 9. CDR3 nucleotide sequence: TGTGCCAGCAGCCAAAGGGGGACAGGGGTGTCCTACAATGAGCAGTTCTTC. It specifies CASSQRGTGVSYNEQFF.

Only a few counts were recorded for this clone. The V and J genes are TRBV19 and TRBJ1-1; 7 positions agree with TRBD1. The CDR3 length is 14 residues. The trim removed 3 bases at V and 4 bases at J, leaving 5 bases unmatched. The germline V gene has CDR1 LNHDA and CDR2 SQIVND (reference sequence). CDR3 in amino acids: CASSIEGAPTEAFF. In DNA, the CDR3 is TGTGCCAGTAGTATCGAGGGGGCTCCCACTGAAGCTTTCTTT. Supplemented by reference TRBV19 and TRBJ1-1, the full variable domain reads DGGITQSPKYLFRKEGQNVTLSCEQNLNHDAMYWYRQDPGQGLRLIYYSQIVNDFQKGDIAEGYSVSREKKESFPLTVTSAQKNPTAFYLCASSIEGAPTEAFFGQGTRLTVV.

The rearrangement uses TRBV4-2 and TRBJ2-7; the D gene is possibly TRBD1 (5 bases). There are 16 residues in the CDR3. Trimming shortened V by 0 bases and J by 2 bases, and 14 bases separated the two germline ends. Germline CDR1 LGHNA, CDR2 YNFKEQ. CDR3 residues: CASSQDRQKLTYEQYF. CDR3 coding DNA: TGTGCCAGCAGCCAAGATAGACAGAAACTCACCTACGAGCAGTACTTC.

The chain is built from TRBV7-3 and TRBJ1-1; 11 nucleotides align to TRBD1. V was pared by 8 bases and J by 3 bases, with 5 bases of the junction left unmatched. The CDR3 length is 14 residues. The germline gives CDR1 SGHTA, CDR2 FQGTGA. This chain's CDR3 is CASSGTGGHTEAFF. The CDR3 bases are TGTGCCAGCTCGGGGACAGGGGGTCACACTGAAGCTTTCTTT. Full variable domain (remainder filled in from reference TRBV7-3 and TRBJ1-1): GAGVSQTPSNKVTEKGKYVELRCDPISGHTALYWYRQSLGQGPEFLIYFQGTGAADDSGLPNDRFFAVRPEGSVSTLKIQRTERGDSAVYLCASSGTGGHTEAFFGQGTRLTVV.

This clone came up a few times. This chain connects TRBV6-5 to TRBJ2-1; D is uncertain. Trimming cost V 0 bases and J 2 bases, with 11 bases left between them. The germline V gene encodes CDR1 MNHEY and CDR2 SVGAGI. This CDR3 contains 16 residues. CDR3 nucleotides: TGTGCCAGCAGTTACTCGATTCGTCTAGCCTACAATGAGCAGTTCTTC. Translating it yields CASSYSIRLAYNEQFF.

This chain links TRBV30 with TRBJ1-1, with TRBD1 matching over 8 bases. Germline CDR1 reads GTSNPN; CDR2 reads SVGIG (reference sequence). Trimming took 1 base from V and 5 from J; bases not matched to a gene: 6. The CDR3 is 14 amino acids. The CDR3 protein is CAWSGGQEGTEAFF. The CDR3 bases are TGTGCCTGGAGTGGGGGACAGGAGGGAACTGAAGCTTTCTTT. Combining the CDR3 with reference TRBV30 and TRBJ1-1 gives the whole variable domain SQTIHQWPATLVQPVGSPLSLECTVEGTSNPNLYWYRQAAGRGLQLLFYSVGIGQISSEVPQNLSASRPQDRQFILSSKKLLLSDSGFYLCAWSGGQEGTEAFFGQGTRLTVV.

The CDR3: CASSRQGAYEQYF. The CDR3 DNA sequence: TGCGCCAGCAGCCGACAGGGGGCCTACGAGCAGTACTTC. The chain recombines TRBV4-1 with TRBJ2-7; 9 bases map to TRBD1. V dropped 4 bases and J dropped 2; count of bases not matched to a gene: 0. Germline-derived CDR1 and CDR2 are MGHRA and YSYEKL. The CDR3 extends over 13 amino acids.

Here the CDR3 reads CASSITGVHEQYF. The CDR3 DNA reads TGTGCCAGCAGCATAACAGGGGTTCACGAGCAGTACTTC. The chain couples TRBV13 to TRBJ2-7, with 7 positions matching TRBD1. The CDR3 runs to 13 residues. Trimming took 5 bases from V and 5 from J; bases not matched to a gene: 6. Germline values: CDR1 PRHDT, CDR2 FYEKMQ (reference sequence).

This sequence joins TRBV5-4 and TRBJ2-3; D is unclear. The CDR3 spans 14 residues. Between the trimmed V and J ends, which lost 3 bases and 1 base, there was a span of 9 bases. Germline loops: CDR1 SGHNT, CDR2 YYREEE (reference sequence). The CDR3 DNA follows: TGTGCCAGCAGCTCTGATCGGGGCACAGATACGCAGTATTTT. Residues: CASSSDRGTDTQYF.

The CDR3 nucleotides are TGTGCCAGCAGCACAAACTCCGGGACAGAAGCTTTCTTT. Amino acids: CASSTNSGTEAFF. This sequence joins TRBV13 and TRBJ1-1, with a tentative D call TRBD1 (6 bases). Per germline, CDR1 PRHDT and CDR2 FYEKMQ (reference sequence). V was cut by 5 bases and J by 8 bases, with 15 bases left in between. The CDR3 has 13 amino acids. Together with reference TRBV13 and TRBJ1-1, the CDR3 gives the full variable domain: AAGVIQSPRHLIKEKRETATLKCYPIPRHDTVYWYQQGPGQDPQFLISFYEKMQSDKGSIPDRFSAQQFSDYHSELNMSSLELGDSALYFCASSTNSGTEAFFGQGTRLTVV.

The genes are TRBV6-5 and TRBJ1-2; TRBD1 matches at 9 bases. This CDR3 region has 14 residues. V shed 5 bases and J 4 bases; nucleotides not matched to a gene: 5. Germline CDR1 reads MNHEY; CDR2 reads SVGAGI. The CDR3 region is CASSDTGGAYGYTF. The CDR3 nucleotides are TGTGCCAGCAGTGACACAGGGGGCGCCTATGGCTACACCTTC.

The chain combines TRBV28 with TRBJ2-6; D might be TRBD1 (6 bases). Germline lookup yields CDR1 MDHEN and CDR2 SYDVKM. V lost 5 bases, J lost 2 bases, and 10 bases lay in between. The CDR3 spans 15 residues. CDR3 loop: CASSDNRAGANVLTF. The CDR3 DNA sequence: TGTGCCAGCAGTGATAACAGGGCTGGGGCCAACGTCCTGACTTTC.

This clone was seen a few times. The gene calls are TRBV5-4 and TRBJ2-1, with D possibly TRBD1 on 5 matching bases. From germline, CDR1 is SGHNT and CDR2 YYREEE (reference sequence). V was clipped by 2 bases and J by 8 bases, with 8 bases between them. This CDR3 has 12 residues. Here the CDR3 DNA reads TGTGCCAGCAGCTTCAGGGTAGATGAGCAGTTCTTC. This sequence encodes CASSFRVDEQFF.

In this sample, this clone turned up a few times. This chain connects TRBV4-2 to TRBJ2-7, with D possibly being TRBD2 (6 bases). The germline V gene encodes CDR1 LGHNA and CDR2 YNFKEQ. The CDR3 extends over 15 amino acids. V lost 4 bases and J lost 5, with 18 bases in between. The CDR3 region has the DNA TGTGCCAGCAGCCGACTAGGGACCAGCGCCGACGAGCAGTACTTC. Encoded protein: CASSRLGTSADEQYF.

The chain joins TRBV7-2 to TRBJ2-1, with a weak D call TRBD2 (6 bases). In germline, CDR1 is SGHTA, CDR2 FQGNSA. The CDR3 runs to 15 residues. V gave up 7 bases and J gave up 2 bases, with 15 bases separating them. The CDR3 DNA reads as TGTGCCAGCATCGGTGGGACTTCCGCCTACAATGAGCAGTTCTTC. Translated: CASIGGTSAYNEQFF.

The J gene is TRBJ2-3, the V gene TRBV18, with 10 nucleotides matching TRBD2. J lost 2 bases, V lost 4 bases, and 6 bases had no gene match. CDR1 and CDR2 from the germline V gene are KGHSH and LQKENI. The CDR3 spans 16 residues. CDR3 residues: CASSRQLAGATDTQYF. The CDR3 nucleotides are TGTGCCAGCTCACGACAGCTAGCGGGAGCCACAGATACGCAGTATTTT.

This clone came up once. The CDR3 region has the DNA TGTGCCAGCAGTGTTTCAGGGTCCTACTCTGGAAACACCATATATTTT. This gives the protein CASSVSGSYSGNTIYF. This rearrangement joins TRBV6-1 to TRBJ1-3; maybe TRBD1 (5 bases). V lost 4 bases and J lost 0, with 13 bases in between. The CDR3 totals 16 residues. Germline CDR1 and CDR2: MNHNS and SASEGT.

This clone was counted a few times. V gene TRBV4-2 combines with J gene TRBJ2-7; tentative D call: TRBD2 (6 bases). Germline-derived CDR1 and CDR2 are LGHNA and YNFKEQ. The V and J ends lost 2 bases and 4 bases respectively, with 15 bases between them. This CDR3 is 15 amino acids long. The CDR3 DNA sequence: TGTGCCAGCAGCCAACCGGGGGACGGATTATACGAGCAGTACTTC. Amino acid sequence: CASSQPGDGLYEQYF.

The chain links TRBV5-4 to TRBJ2-7; D might be TRBD2 (7 bases). The CDR3 has 15 residues. V lost 5 bases, J lost 2 bases, and 17 bases lay in between. The germline V gene encodes CDR1 SGHNT and CDR2 YYREEE (reference sequence). The CDR3 DNA follows: TGTGCCAGCAGTAGATCCGGGGGGCCAACCTACGAGCAGTACTTC. Translation: CASSRSGGPTYEQYF.

The chain carries TRBV11-2 and TRBJ1-2; TRBD1 matches at 7 bases. The CDR3 is 13 amino acids. CDR1 and CDR2 (germline): SGHAT, FQNNGV. V shed 5 bases and J 3 bases; nucleotides not matched to a gene: 3. CDR3 loop: CASSPGTDYGYTF. CDR3 DNA sequence: TGTGCCAGCAGCCCCGGGACAGACTATGGCTACACCTTC.

The chain couples TRBV23-1 to TRBJ2-1, with 12 bases lining up with TRBD2. TRBV23-1 is noted as an ORF with a role that remains uncertain. The CDR3 has 17 residues. V trimming: 4 bases; J trimming: 4 bases; junction bases outside the gene matches: 8. The CDR3 nucleotides read TGCGCCAGCAGTCGGCTAGCGGGAGGGCCACATTACAATGAGCAGTTCTTC. It translates to CASSRLAGGPHYNEQFF.

This clone was picked up a small number of times. V and J are TRBV9 and TRBJ2-1; TRBD1 aligns across 9 bases. The trim removed 4 bases at V and 9 bases at J, leaving 8 bases unmatched. This CDR3 comprises 14 residues. The germline CDR1 and CDR2 sequences are SGDLS and YYNGEE. The CDR3 here is CASSPGTGSGEQFF. For the CDR3, the DNA is TGTGCCAGCAGCCCTGGGACAGGGTCAGGTGAGCAGTTCTTC.